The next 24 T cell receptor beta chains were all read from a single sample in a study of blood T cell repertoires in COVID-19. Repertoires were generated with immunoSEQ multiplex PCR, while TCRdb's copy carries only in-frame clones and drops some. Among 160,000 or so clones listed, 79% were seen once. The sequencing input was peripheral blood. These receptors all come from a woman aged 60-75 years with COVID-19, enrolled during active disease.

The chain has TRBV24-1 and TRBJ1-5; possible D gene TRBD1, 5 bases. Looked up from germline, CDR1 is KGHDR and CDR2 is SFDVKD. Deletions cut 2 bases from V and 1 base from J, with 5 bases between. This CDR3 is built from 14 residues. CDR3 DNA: TGTGCCACCAGTGATTCAGGGAGCAATCAGCCCCAGCATTTT. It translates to CATSDSGSNQPQHF.

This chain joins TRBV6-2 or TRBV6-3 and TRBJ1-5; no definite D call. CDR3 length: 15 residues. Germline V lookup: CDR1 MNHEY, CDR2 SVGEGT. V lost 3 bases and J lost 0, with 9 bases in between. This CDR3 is CASSYWADSNQPQHF. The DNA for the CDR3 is TGTGCCAGCAGTTATTGGGCAGATAGCAATCAGCCCCAGCATTTT.

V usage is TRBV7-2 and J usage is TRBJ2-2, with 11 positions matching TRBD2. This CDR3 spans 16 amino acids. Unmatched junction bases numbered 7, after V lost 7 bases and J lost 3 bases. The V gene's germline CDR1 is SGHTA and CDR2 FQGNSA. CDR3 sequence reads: CASKTSGTEYTGELFF. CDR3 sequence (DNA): TGTGCCAGCAAGACTAGCGGGACGGAGTACACCGGGGAGCTGTTTTTT.

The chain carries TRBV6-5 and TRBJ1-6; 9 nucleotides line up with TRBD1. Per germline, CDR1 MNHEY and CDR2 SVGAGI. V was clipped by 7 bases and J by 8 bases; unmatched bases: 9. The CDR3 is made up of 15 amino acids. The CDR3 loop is CASTGFRTGDSPLHF. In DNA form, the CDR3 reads TGTGCCAGCACAGGGTTCCGGACAGGGGATTCACCCCTCCACTTT.

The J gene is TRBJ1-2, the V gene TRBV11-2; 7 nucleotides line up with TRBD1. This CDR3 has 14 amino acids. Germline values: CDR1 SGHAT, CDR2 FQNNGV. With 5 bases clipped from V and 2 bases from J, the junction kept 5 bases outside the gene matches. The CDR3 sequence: CASSGGQTNYGYTF. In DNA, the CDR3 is TGTGCCAGCAGCGGGGGACAGACGAACTATGGCTACACCTTC.

Written as DNA, the CDR3 is TGTGCCAGTAATCCTCTACAGGGGGCGAGCAATCAGCCCCAGCATTTT. Protein product: CASNPLQGASNQPQHF. The chain is built from TRBV19 and TRBJ1-5, with 9 bases matching TRBD1. The germline V gene encodes CDR1 LNHDA and CDR2 SQIVND (reference sequence). CDR3 length: 16 residues. V was pared by 7 bases and J by 1 base, with 8 bases of the junction left unmatched. Drawing the rest from reference TRBV19 and TRBJ1-5, the complete variable domain is DGGITQSPKYLFRKEGQNVTLSCEQNLNHDAMYWYRQDPGQGLRLIYYSQIVNDFQKGDIAEGYSVSREKKESFPLTVTSAQKNPTAFYLCASNPLQGASNQPQHFGDGTRLSIL.

The DNA of the CDR3 is TGTGCCAGCATACCCAGATGGGAAAAACTGTTTTTT. Translated, it gives CASIPRWEKLFF. The chain carries TRBV6-6 and TRBJ1-4; D gene unclear. Trimming left V 7 bases short and J 8 bases short, with 11 bases between. The CDR3 length is 12 residues. CDR1 is MNHNY and CDR2 is SVGAGI in the germline V gene (reference sequence).

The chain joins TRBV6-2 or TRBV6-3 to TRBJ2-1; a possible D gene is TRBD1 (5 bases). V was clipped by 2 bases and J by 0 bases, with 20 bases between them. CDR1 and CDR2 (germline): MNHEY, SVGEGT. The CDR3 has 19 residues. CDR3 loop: CASSYAETDEPRSYNEQFF. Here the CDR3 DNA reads TGTGCCAGCAGTTACGCAGAGACAGATGAGCCCCGCTCCTACAATGAGCAGTTCTTC.

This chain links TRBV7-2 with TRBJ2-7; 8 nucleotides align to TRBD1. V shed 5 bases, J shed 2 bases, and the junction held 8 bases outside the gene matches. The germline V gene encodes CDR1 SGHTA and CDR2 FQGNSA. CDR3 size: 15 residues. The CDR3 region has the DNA TGTGCCAGCAGCAAACCGACAGGGGCGGCCTACGAGCAGTACTTC. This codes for CASSKPTGAAYEQYF. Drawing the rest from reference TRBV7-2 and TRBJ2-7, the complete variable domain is GAGVSQSPSNKVTEKGKDVELRCDPISGHTALYWYRQSLGQGLEFLIYFQGNSAPDKSGLPSDRFSAERTGGSVSTLTIQRTQQEDSAVYLCASSKPTGAAYEQYFGPGTRLTVT.

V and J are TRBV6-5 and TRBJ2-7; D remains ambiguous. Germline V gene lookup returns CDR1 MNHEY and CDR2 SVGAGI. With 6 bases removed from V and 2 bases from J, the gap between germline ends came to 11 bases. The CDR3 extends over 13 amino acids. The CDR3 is CASRPTPTYEQYF. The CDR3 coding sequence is TGTGCCAGCAGACCCACTCCTACCTACGAGCAGTACTTC.

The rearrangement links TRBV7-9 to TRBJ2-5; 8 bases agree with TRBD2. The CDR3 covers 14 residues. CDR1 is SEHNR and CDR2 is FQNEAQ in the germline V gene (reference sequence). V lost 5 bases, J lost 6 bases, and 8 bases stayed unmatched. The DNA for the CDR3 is TGTGCCAGCAGCCCGGGGGGGCCGTCCAAGACCCAGTACTTC. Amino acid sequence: CASSPGGPSKTQYF.

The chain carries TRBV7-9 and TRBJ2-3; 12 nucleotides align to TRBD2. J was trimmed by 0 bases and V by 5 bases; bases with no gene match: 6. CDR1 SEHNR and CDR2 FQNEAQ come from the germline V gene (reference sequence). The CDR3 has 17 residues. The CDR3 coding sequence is TGTGCCAGCAGCGCTCGGACTAGCGGGGTCAGCACAGATACGCAGTATTTT. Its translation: CASSARTSGVSTDTQYF.

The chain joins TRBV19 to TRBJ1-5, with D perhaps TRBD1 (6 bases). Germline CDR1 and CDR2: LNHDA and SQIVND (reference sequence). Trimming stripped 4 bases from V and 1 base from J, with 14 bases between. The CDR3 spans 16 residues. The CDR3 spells CASSTKATGSNQPQHF. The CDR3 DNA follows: TGTGCCAGTAGTACCAAGGCCACAGGGAGCAATCAGCCCCAGCATTTT. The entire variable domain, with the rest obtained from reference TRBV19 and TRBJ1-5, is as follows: DGGITQSPKYLFRKEGQNVTLSCEQNLNHDAMYWYRQDPGQGLRLIYYSQIVNDFQKGDIAEGYSVSREKKESFPLTVTSAQKNPTAFYLCASSTKATGSNQPQHFGDGTRLSIL.

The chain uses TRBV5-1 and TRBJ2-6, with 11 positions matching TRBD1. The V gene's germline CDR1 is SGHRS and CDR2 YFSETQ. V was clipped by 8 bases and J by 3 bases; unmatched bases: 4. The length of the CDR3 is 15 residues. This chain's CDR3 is CASGQGAGGANVLTF. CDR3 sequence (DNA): TGCGCCAGTGGACAGGGGGCTGGTGGGGCCAACGTCCTGACTTTC.

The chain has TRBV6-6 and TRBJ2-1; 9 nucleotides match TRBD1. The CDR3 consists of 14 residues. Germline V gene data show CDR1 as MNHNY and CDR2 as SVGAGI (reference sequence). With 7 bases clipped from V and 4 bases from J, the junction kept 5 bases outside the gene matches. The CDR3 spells CASTRDREYNEQFF. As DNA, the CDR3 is TGTGCCAGCACACGGGACAGGGAATACAATGAGCAGTTCTTC.

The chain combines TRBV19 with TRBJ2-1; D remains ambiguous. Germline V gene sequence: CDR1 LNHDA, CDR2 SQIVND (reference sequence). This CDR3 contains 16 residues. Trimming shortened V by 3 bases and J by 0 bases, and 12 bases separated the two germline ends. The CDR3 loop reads CASSISSGGSYNEQFF. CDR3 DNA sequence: TGTGCCAGTAGTATTTCATCTGGCGGCTCCTACAATGAGCAGTTCTTC.

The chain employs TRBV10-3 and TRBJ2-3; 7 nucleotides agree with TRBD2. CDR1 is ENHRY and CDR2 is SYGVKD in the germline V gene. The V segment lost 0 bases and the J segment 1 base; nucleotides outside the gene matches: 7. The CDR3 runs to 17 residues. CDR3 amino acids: CAISESARGVGTDTQYF. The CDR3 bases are TGTGCCATCAGTGAGTCAGCCCGGGGGGTCGGCACAGATACGCAGTATTTT.

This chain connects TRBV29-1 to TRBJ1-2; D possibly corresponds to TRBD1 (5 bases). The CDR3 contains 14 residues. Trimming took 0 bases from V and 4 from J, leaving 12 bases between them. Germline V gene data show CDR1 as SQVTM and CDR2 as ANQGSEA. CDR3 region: CSVEDQQAFYGYTF. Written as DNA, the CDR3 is TGCAGCGTTGAAGATCAACAGGCCTTCTATGGCTACACCTTC.

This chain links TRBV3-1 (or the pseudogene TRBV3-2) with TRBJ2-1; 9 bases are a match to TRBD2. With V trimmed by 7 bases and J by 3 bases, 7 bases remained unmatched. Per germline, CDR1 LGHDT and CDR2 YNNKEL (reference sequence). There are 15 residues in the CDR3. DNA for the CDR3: TGTGCCAGCACCCTTAGCGGGAGTGACTACAATGAGCAGTTCTTC. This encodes CASTLSGSDYNEQFF.

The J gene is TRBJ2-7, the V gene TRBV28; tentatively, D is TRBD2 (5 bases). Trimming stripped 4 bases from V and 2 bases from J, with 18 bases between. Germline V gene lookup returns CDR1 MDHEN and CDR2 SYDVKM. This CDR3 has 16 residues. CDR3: CASSSSTRAGAYEQYF. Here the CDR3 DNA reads TGTGCCAGCAGTTCCAGCACGAGGGCTGGGGCCTACGAGCAGTACTTC.

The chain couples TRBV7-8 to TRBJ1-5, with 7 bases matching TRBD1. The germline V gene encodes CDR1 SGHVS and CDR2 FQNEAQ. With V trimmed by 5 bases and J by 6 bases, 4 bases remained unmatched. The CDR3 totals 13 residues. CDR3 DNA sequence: TGTGCCAGCAGCGACAGGGATCGTCAGCCCCAGCATTTT. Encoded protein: CASSDRDRQPQHF.

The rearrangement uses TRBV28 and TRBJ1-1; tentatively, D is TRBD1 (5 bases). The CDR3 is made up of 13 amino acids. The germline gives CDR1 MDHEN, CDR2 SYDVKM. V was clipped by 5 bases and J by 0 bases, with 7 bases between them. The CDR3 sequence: CASSTGLNTEAFF. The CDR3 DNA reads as TGTGCCAGCAGTACAGGTTTGAACACTGAAGCTTTCTTT.

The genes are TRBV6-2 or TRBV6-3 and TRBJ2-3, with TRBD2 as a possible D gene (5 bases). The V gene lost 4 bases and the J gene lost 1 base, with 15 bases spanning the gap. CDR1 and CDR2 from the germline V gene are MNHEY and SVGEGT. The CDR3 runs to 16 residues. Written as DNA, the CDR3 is TGTGCCAGCAGTTTGCTCGGGATGGTGGGCACAGATACGCAGTATTTT. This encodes CASSLLGMVGTDTQYF.

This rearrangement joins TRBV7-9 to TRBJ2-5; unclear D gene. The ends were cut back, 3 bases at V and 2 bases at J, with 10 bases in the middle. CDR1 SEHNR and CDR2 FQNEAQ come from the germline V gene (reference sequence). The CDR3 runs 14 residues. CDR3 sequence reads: CASSFYPRQETQYF. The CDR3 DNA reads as TGTGCCAGCAGCTTTTACCCGCGGCAAGAGACCCAGTACTTC.